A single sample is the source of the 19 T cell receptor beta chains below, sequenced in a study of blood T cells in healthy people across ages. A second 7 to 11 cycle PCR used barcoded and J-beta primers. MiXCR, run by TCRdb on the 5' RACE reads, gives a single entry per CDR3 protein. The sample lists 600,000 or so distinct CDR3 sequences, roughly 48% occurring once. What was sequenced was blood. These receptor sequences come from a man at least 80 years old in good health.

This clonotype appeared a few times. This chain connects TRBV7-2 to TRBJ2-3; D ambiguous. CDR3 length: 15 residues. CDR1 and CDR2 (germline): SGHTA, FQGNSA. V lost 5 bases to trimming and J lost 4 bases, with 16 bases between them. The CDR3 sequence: CASSPRITGADTQYF. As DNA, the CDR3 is TGTGCCAGCAGCCCCCGGATCACCGGCGCAGATACGCAGTATTTT.

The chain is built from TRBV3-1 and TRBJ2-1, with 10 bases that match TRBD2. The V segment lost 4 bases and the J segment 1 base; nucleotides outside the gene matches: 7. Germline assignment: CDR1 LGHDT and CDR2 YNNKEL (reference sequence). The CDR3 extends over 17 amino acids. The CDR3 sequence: CASSPWELAGSYNEQFF. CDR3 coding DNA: TGTGCCAGCAGCCCCTGGGAACTAGCGGGATCCTACAATGAGCAGTTCTTC.

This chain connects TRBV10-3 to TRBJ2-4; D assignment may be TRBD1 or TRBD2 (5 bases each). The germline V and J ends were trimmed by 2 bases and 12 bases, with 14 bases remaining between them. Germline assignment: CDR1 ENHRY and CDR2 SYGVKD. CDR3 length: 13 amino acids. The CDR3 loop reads CAISEGRDDGQYF. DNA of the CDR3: TGTGCCATCAGTGAGGGCAGGGACGATGGTCAGTACTTC.

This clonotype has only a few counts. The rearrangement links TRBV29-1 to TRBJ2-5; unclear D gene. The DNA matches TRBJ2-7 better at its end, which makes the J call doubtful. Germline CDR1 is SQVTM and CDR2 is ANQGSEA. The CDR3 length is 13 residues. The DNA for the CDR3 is TGCAGCGTTGAAAGGCTAGGCAAAGGCGAGCAGTACTTC. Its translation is CSVERLGKGEQYF.

The CDR3 sequence is CASSSQGYYGYTF. The DNA for the CDR3 is TGTGCCAGCAGCTCCCAGGGGTACTATGGCTACACCTTC. The V call is TRBV7-2, the J call TRBJ1-2; TRBD1 might be the D (6 bases). The germline CDR1 and CDR2 sequences are SGHTA and FQGNSA. Between the trimmed V and J ends, which lost 4 bases and 3 bases, there was a span of 9 bases. The CDR3 consists of 13 residues.

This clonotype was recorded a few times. The CDR3 is CASSTDRDYGYTF. In DNA, the CDR3 is TGTGCCAGCTCGACAGACAGGGACTATGGCTACACCTTC. This rearrangement joins TRBV18 to TRBJ1-2, with 7 bases that match TRBD1. Per the germline V gene, CDR1 is KGHSH and CDR2 is LQKENI. The CDR3 is 13 residues long. The ends lost 6 bases at V and 3 bases at J; junction bases unmatched: 4.

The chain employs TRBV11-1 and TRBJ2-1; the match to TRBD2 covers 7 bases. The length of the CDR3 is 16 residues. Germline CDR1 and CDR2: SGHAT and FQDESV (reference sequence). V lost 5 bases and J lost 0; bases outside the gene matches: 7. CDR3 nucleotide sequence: TGTGCCAGCAGCCGGGGGGAGAGGAGCTCCTACAATGAGCAGTTCTTC. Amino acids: CASSRGERSSYNEQFF.

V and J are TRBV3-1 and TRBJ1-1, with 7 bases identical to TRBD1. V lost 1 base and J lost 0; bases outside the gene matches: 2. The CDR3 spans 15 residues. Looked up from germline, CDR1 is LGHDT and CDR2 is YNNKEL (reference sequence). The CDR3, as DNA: TGTGCCAGCAGCCAAGTACAGGGGATGAACACTGAAGCTTTCTTT. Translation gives CASSQVQGMNTEAFF. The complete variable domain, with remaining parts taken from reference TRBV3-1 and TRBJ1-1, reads DTAVSQTPKYLVTQMGNDKSIKCEQNLGHDTMYWYKQDSKKFLKIMFSYNNKELIINETVPNRFSPKSPDKAHLNLHINSLELGDSAVYFCASSQVQGMNTEAFFGQGTRLTVV.

The CDR3 coding sequence is TGTGCCAGCAGCTTACAGGGGACAGGGAGCTCCTACGAGCAGTACTTC. It yields the protein CASSLQGTGSSYEQYF. V and J are TRBV7-2 and TRBJ2-7; 9 nucleotides align to TRBD1. CDR1 is SGHTA, CDR2 FQGNSA, per germline. With 2 bases clipped from V and 0 bases from J, the junction kept 5 bases outside the gene matches. The CDR3 contains 16 residues.

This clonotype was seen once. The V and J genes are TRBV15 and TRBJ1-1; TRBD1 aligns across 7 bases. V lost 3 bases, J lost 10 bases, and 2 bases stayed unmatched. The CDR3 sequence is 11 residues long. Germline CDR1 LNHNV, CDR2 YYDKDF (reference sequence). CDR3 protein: CATSSTGVAFF. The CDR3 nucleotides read TGTGCCACCAGCAGCACAGGGGTAGCTTTCTTT. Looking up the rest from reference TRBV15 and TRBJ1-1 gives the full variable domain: DAMVIQNPRYQVTQFGKPVTLSCSQTLNHNVMYWYQQKSSQAPKLLFHYYDKDFNNEADTPDNFQSRRPNTSFCFLDIRSPGLGDTAMYLCATSSTGVAFFGQGTRLTVV.

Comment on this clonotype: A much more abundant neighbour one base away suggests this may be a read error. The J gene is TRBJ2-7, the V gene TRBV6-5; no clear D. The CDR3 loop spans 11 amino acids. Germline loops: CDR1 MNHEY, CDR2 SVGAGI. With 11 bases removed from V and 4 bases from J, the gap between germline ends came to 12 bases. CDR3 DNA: TGTGCCGGCCAATATGGGTACGAGCAGTACTTC. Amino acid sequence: CAGQYGYEQYF.

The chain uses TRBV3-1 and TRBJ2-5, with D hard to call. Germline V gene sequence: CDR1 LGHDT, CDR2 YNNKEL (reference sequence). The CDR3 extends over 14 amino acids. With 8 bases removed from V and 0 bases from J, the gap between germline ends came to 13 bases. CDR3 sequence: CASGSNANQETQYF. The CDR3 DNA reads TGTGCCAGCGGGTCAAACGCAAACCAAGAGACCCAGTACTTC.

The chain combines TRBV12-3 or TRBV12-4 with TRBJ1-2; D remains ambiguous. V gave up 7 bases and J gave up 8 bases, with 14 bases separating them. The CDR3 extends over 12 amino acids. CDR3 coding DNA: TGTGCCAGCATTTTCGGGGTAGACGGCTACACCTTC. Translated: CASIFGVDGYTF.

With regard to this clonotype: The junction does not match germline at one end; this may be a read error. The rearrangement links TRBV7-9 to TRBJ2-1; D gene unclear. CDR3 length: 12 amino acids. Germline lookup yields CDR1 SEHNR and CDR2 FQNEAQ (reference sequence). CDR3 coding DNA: TGTTCCAGCAGCTCCCAAAGCCCCGAGCAGTTCTTC. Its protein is CSSSSQSPEQFF.

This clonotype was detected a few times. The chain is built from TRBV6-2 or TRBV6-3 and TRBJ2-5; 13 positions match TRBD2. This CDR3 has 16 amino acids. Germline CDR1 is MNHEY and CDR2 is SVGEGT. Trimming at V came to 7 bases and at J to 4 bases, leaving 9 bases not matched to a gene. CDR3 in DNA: TGTGCCAGCAATAGGGGACTAGCGGGAAGGGGAGAGACCCAGTACTTC. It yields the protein CASNRGLAGRGETQYF.

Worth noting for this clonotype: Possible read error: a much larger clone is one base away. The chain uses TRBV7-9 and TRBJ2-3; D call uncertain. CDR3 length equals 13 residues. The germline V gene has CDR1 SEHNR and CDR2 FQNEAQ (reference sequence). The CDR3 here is CANSSRVADTQYF. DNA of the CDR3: TGTGCCAACAGCTCAAGGGTTGCAGATACGCAGTATTTT.

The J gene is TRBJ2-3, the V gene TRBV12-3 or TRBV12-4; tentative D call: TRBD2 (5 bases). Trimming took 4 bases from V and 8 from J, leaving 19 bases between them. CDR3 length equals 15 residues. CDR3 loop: CASSWGEAIGGTQYF. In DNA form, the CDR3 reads TGTGCCAGCAGTTGGGGAGAGGCGATAGGAGGTACGCAGTATTTT.

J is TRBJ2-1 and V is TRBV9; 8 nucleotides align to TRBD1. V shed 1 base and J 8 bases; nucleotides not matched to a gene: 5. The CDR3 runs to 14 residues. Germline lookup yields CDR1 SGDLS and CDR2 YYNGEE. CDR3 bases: TGTGCCAGCAGCGTAAGCCAGGGGGCTTATGAGCAGTTCTTC. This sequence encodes CASSVSQGAYEQFF.

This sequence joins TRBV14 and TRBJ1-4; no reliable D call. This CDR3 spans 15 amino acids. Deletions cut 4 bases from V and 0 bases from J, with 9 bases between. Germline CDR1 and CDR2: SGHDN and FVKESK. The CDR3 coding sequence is TGTGCCAGCAGCCCTTCGGCTGCAACTAATGAAAAACTGTTTTTT. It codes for CASSPSAATNEKLFF.